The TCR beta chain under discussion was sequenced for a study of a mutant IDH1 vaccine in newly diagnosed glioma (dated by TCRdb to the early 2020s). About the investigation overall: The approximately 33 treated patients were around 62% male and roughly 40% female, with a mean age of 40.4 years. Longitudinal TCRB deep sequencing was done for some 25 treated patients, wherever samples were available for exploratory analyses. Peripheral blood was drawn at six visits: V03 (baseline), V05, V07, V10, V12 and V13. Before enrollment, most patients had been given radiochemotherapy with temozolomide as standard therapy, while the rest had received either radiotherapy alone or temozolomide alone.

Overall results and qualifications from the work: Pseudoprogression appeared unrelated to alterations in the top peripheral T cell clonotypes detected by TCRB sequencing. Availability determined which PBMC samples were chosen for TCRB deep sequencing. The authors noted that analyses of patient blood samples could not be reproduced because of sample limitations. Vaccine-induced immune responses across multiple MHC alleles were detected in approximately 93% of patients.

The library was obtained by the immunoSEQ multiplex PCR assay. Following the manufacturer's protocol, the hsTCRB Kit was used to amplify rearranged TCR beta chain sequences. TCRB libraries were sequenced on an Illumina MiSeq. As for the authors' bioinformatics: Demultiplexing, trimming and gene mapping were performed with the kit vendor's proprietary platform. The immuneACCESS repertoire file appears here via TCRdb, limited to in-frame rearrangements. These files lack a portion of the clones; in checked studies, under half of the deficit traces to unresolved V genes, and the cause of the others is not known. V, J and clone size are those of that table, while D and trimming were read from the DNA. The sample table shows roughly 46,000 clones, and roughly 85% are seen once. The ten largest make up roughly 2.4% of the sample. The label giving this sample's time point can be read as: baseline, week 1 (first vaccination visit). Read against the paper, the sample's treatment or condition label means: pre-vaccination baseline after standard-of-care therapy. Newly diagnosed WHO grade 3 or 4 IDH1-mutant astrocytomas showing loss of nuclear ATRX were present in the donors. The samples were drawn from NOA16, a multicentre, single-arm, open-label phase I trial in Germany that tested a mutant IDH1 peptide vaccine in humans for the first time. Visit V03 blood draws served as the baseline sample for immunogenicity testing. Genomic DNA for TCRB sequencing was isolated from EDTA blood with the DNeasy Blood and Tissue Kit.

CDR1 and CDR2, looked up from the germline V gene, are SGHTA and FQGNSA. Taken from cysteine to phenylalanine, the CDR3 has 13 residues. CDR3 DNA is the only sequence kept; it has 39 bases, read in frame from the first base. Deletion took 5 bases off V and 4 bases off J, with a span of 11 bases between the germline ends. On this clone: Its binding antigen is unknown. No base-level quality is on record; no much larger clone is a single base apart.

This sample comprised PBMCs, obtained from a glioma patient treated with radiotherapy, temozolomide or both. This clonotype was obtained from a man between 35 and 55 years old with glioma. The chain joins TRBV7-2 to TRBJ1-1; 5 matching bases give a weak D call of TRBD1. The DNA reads TGTGCCAGCAGCCAAGGGACTACCACTGAAGCTTTCTTT. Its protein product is CASSQGTTTEAFF.